The clone carrying this T cell receptor beta chain occurred a few times. Its antigen is currently unknown. This entry belongs to a study of T cell repertoires in cytomegalovirus infection. Study at large: TCR beta signatures that were public indicated CMV infection and matching HLA type. Study-wide results and caveats: Ex vivo, HLA-C-restricted CMV-specific TCR beta clonotypes prevailed over the rest of the response. Public TCR beta family frequency separated CMV-and-HLA carriers, including in an independent cohort.

TCRdb analysed the reads with MiXCR anew, one entry per CDR3 protein. The sample lists around 450,000 distinct CDR3 sequences, 25% to 40% occurring once. The TCR sequence derives from a human donor in good health (CMV status not recorded). Some clones in this sample may be carry-over from other donors' samples. The sequencing sample was made of PBMCs.

Here the CDR3 DNA reads TGTGCCAGCAGCTATACCCGGGACAGGGGCAATGAGCAGTTCTTC. Translation gives CASSYTRDRGNEQFF. J is TRBJ2-1 and V is TRBV11-2; TRBD1 matches at 10 bases. CDR3 length: 15 amino acids. The J segment lost 6 bases and the V segment lost 4 bases, leaving 6 bases of the junction unmatched. Germline assignment: CDR1 SGHAT and CDR2 FQNNGV.